The clone carrying this TCR beta chain was recorded once. The V gene end was trimmed by 5 bases and the J gene end by 2 bases; junction bases not matched to a gene: 8. The CDR3 contains 16 residues. Looked up from germline, CDR1 is SGHTA and CDR2 is FQGNSA. The sample originates from a study of blood T cell repertoires in COVID-19. The protocol was immunoSEQ multiplex PCR, while the TCRdb copy is restricted to in-frame clones and leaves out a portion. Here the sample spans fewer than 350,000 clones, around 90% being singletons. The chain links TRBV7-2 to TRBJ2-2; 7 bases are a match to TRBD2. The source is a woman between 18 and 30 years old with acute COVID-19. Sequencing used PBMCs or T cells enriched from blood (not recorded which). In DNA form, the CDR3 reads TGTGCCAGCAGCACATCTAGCGGCCTCAACACCGGGGAGCTGTTTTTT. Protein sequence: CASSTSSGLNTGELFF.